Listed below are T cell receptor beta chains from one sample, sequenced in a study of PD-1 blockade in classical Hodgkin lymphoma. Method: immunoSEQ multiplex PCR; TCRdb's copy keeps in-frame clones and lacks some. The sample lists about 62,000 clones, around 88% occurring once. Sample: peripheral blood mononuclear cells (PBMCs), taken at baseline. Source of these receptors: a human donor with classical Hodgkin lymphoma. CDR3s include the opening cysteine and the closing phenylalanine or tryptophan. The order of the fields is clone size, J gene, D gene, V gene, CDR3 protein, CDR3 DNA. The D gene is left open where the match is weak. Clone size is shown for a subset of rows, as once, few, many or a class of expanded clone.

NA	TRBJ2-7	NA	TRBV5-6	CASSLWVTSPYEQYF	TGTGCCAGCAGCTTGTGGGTAACATCCCCCTACGAGCAGTACTTC
NA	TRBJ2-7	NA	TRBV10-2	CASSEMGGGAYEQYF	TGCGCCAGCAGTGAAATGGGCGGGGGCGCCTACGAGCAGTACTTC
NA	TRBJ1-2	NA	TRBV29-1	CSVIQGANYGYTF	TGCAGCGTCATTCAAGGCGCTAACTATGGCTACACCTTC
NA	TRBJ1-2	NA	TRBV5-6	CASSFGVWDPTGYTF	TGTGCCAGCAGCTTCGGGGTTTGGGACCCGACGGGCTACACCTTC
NA	TRBJ2-1	TRBD2	TRBV6-1	CASSELAGDYNEQFF	TGTGCCAGCAGTGAACTAGCGGGGGATTACAATGAGCAGTTCTTC
NA	TRBJ1-3	NA	TRBV6-5	CASSYSRQTGNTIYF	TGTGCCAGCAGTTACTCGCGGCAGACTGGAAACACCATATATTTT
NA	TRBJ1-5	TRBD1	TRBV2	CASSEADRDNQPQHF	TGTGCCAGCAGTGAAGCGGACAGGGACAATCAGCCCCAGCATTTT
NA	TRBJ2-7	TRBD2	TRBV23-1	CASSQLPPRTGGDEQYF	TGCGCCAGCAGTCAATTGCCCCCAAGGACCGGGGGGGACGAGCAGTACTTC
NA	TRBJ2-1	NA	TRBV2	CASLRLRLAKYNEQFF	TGTGCCAGCCTTCGCTTACGGCTAGCGAAATACAATGAGCAGTTCTTC
NA	TRBJ2-2	NA	TRBV5-1	CASSFGQLTGELFF	TGCGCCAGCAGCTTCGGACAGTTGACCGGGGAGCTGTTTTTT
NA	TRBJ2-2	NA	TRBV2	CASSDQNTGELFF	TGTGCCAGCAGTGATCAGAACACCGGGGAGCTGTTTTTT
NA	TRBJ2-3	NA	TRBV7-2	CASSPAGSLDTQYF	TGTGCCAGCAGCCCGGCAGGGAGCCTAGATACGCAGTATTTT
NA	TRBJ1-1	TRBD1	TRBV4-1	CASSQAGQGGTEAFF	TGCGCCAGCAGCCAAGCTGGACAGGGGGGGACTGAAGCTTTCTTT
NA	TRBJ2-1	TRBD2	TRBV29-1	CSVDGLAGGRVEQFF	TGCAGCGTTGATGGACTAGCGGGGGGGCGAGTCGAGCAGTTCTTC
few	TRBJ2-1	TRBD2	TRBV6-5	CASSSTSGGPDEQFF	TGTGCCAGCAGTTCTACTAGCGGGGGTCCCGATGAGCAGTTCTTC
NA	TRBJ2-1	NA	TRBV30	CAWSPSITYNEQFF	TGTGCCTGGAGCCCGAGTATTACCTACAATGAGCAGTTCTTC
NA	TRBJ2-4	TRBD2	TRBV5-1	CASSLTSLPAKNIQYF	TGCGCCAGCAGCCTGACTAGCCTTCCAGCCAAAAACATTCAGTACTTC
NA	TRBJ1-1	TRBD1	TRBV4-1	CASSQDAGWQGGQAFF	TGCGCCAGCAGCCAAGATGCTGGGTGGCAGGGGGGCCAAGCTTTCTTT
few	TRBJ2-6	NA	TRBV7-9	CASSRQLSGANVLTF	TGTGCCAGCAGTCGACAGCTCTCTGGGGCCAACGTCCTGACTTTC
NA	TRBJ2-3	NA	TRBV5-4	CASRGDATDTQYF	TGTGCCAGCAGAGGGGACGCCACAGATACGCAGTATTTT
NA	TRBJ1-3	NA	TRBV10-3	CAISESRAGNTIYF	TGTGCCATCAGTGAGTCGAGGGCTGGAAACACCATATATTTT
NA	TRBJ2-3	NA	TRBV11-1	CASSMGHPGTQYF	TGTGCCAGCAGCATGGGACATCCCGGTACGCAGTATTTT
few	TRBJ2-3	TRBD2	TRBV7-9	CASSLGKAGVSTDTQYF	TGTGCCAGCAGCTTGGGCAAAGCGGGGGTTAGCACAGATACGCAGTATTTT
NA	TRBJ2-1	TRBD2	TRBV30	CAWRATSGGEQFF	TGTGCCTGGAGGGCGACTAGCGGGGGAGAGCAGTTCTTC
NA	TRBJ2-5	TRBD2	TRBV19	CASTARGLGQETQYF	TGTGCCAGTACCGCTCGGGGACTAGGGCAAGAGACCCAGTACTTC
NA	TRBJ1-2	NA	TRBV28	CASRRSGESYGYTF	TGTGCCAGCAGGAGATCAGGGGAATCCTATGGCTACACCTTC
once	TRBJ2-2	TRBD1	TRBV11-2	CASSKWEGQGATTGELFF	TGTGCCAGCAGCAAGTGGGAGGGACAGGGGGCAACCACCGGGGAGCTGTTTTTT
NA	TRBJ2-2	NA	TRBV7-6	CASSPAPGELFF	TGTGCCAGCAGCCCGGCCCCCGGGGAGCTGTTTTTT
NA	TRBJ1-2	TRBD1	TRBV7-2	CASSFSQGNYGYTF	TGTGCCAGCAGCTTTTCACAGGGGAACTATGGCTACACCTTC
NA	TRBJ1-2	NA	TRBV20-1	CSANDYGYTF	TGCAGTGCTAATGACTATGGCTACACCTTC
NA	TRBJ1-1	NA	TRBV5-6	CASSFAAEAFF	TGTGCCAGCAGCTTCGCAGCTGAAGCTTTCTTT
NA	TRBJ1-1	NA	TRBV7-8	CASSLLQKAFF	TGTGCCAGCAGCTTATTGCAGAAAGCTTTCTTT
NA	TRBJ1-1	NA	TRBV7-2	CASMRASNTEAFF	TGTGCCAGCATGCGTGCCTCGAACACTGAAGCTTTCTTT
NA	TRBJ1-6	TRBD1	TRBV2	CASSGGDSSPLHF	TGTGCCAGCAGTGGCGGGGACAGTTCACCCCTCCACTTT
few	TRBJ1-4	NA	TRBV13	CASRSSQGAEKLFF	TGTGCCAGCAGGTCGAGCCAGGGAGCGGAAAAACTGTTTTTT
NA	TRBJ2-5	NA	TRBV7-9	CASSLGLSQETQYF	TGTGCCAGCAGCTTAGGACTATCCCAAGAGACCCAGTACTTC
NA	TRBJ2-7	TRBD2	TRBV5-6	CASSLAASGGTYEQYF	TGTGCCAGCAGCTTGGCGGCTAGCGGGGGAACCTACGAGCAGTACTTC
once	TRBJ2-3	TRBD1	TRBV7-2	CASSSDRDTDTQYF	TGTGCCAGCAGCTCAGACAGGGACACAGATACGCAGTATTTT
NA	TRBJ2-1	TRBD1	TRBV28	CASGTGVPYNEQFF	TGTGCCAGCGGGACAGGGGTGCCCTACAATGAGCAGTTCTTC
NA	TRBJ1-2	NA	TRBV7-9	CASSLDRTDYGYTF	TGTGCCAGCAGCTTAGACCGGACAGACTATGGCTACACCTTC
NA	TRBJ2-3	NA	TRBV5-1	CASSLENKDTQYF	TGCGCCAGCAGCTTGGAAAATAAAGATACGCAGTATTTT
NA	TRBJ2-3	TRBD2	TRBV2	CASSEGTLADASTDTQYF	TGTGCCAGCAGTGAAGGTACGCTAGCGGATGCTAGCACAGATACGCAGTATTTT
NA	TRBJ2-7	TRBD1	TRBV30	CAWSLPGQTFYEQYF	TGTGCCTGGTCTCTCCCGGGACAGACTTTCTACGAGCAGTACTTC
once	TRBJ2-3	NA	TRBV7-6	CASSLVVGGDSTDTQYF	TGTGCCAGCAGCTTAGTTGTCGGGGGCGATAGCACAGATACGCAGTATTTT
once	TRBJ1-2	NA	TRBV19	CASSNQISGGYTF	TGTGCCAGTAGTAATCAGATATCGGGCGGCTACACCTTC
NA	TRBJ1-2	NA	TRBV11-2	CASSSSHREAGYTF	TGTGCCAGCAGCTCATCGCACAGGGAGGCTGGCTACACCTTC
NA	TRBJ2-6	NA	TRBV11-3	CASSPSVSGGANVLTF	TGTGCCAGCAGCCCTTCCGTGAGTGGTGGGGCCAACGTCCTGACTTTC
NA	TRBJ1-2	NA	TRBV2	CAGNEGYGYTF	TGTGCCGGGAACGAGGGCTATGGCTACACCTTC
few	TRBJ2-7	NA	TRBV30	CAGAGALSYEQYF	TGTGCCGGGGCGGGTGCCCTCTCCTACGAGCAGTACTTC
few	TRBJ2-5	TRBD2	TRBV9	CASSVTSDQETQYF	TGTGCCAGCAGCGTGACTAGCGATCAAGAGACCCAGTACTTC